This T cell receptor beta chain was sequenced during a study of blood T cell repertoires in COVID-19. TCRdb's table, derived via immunoSEQ multiplex PCR, lists solely in-frame clones and lacks some. The sample holds fewer than 60,000 clones, approximately 87% seen once. The germline CDR1 and CDR2 sequences are SNHLY and FYNNEI. The junction had 6 bases not matched to a gene; V was cut back by 5 bases and J by 3 bases. The CDR3 length is 15 residues. Sequenced: peripheral blood. This receptor was taken from a woman between 55 and 75 years old with COVID-19, enrolled during active disease. V and J are TRBV2 and TRBJ1-5; 8 nucleotides match TRBD1. As DNA, the CDR3 is TGTGCCAGCAGTACTGGACAGGGAGACAATCAGCCCCAGCATTTT. It is translated as CASSTGQGDNQPQHF.